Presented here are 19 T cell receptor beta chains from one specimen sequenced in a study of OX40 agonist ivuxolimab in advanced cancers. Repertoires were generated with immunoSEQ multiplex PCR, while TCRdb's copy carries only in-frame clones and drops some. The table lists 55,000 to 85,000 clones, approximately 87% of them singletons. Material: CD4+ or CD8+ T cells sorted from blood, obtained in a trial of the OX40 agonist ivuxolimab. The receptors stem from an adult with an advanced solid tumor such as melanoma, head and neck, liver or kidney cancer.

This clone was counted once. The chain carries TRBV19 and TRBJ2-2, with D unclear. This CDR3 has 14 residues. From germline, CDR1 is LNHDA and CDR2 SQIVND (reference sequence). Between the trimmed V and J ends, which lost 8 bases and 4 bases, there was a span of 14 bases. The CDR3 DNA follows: TGTGCCAGTTCCCTGGACGAAGGCACCGGGGAGCTGTTTTTT. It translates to CASSLDEGTGELFF.

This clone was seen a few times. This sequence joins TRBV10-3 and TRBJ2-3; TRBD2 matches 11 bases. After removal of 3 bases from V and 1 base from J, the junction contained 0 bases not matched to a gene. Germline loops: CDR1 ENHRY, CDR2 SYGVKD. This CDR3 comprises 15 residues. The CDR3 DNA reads TGTGCCATCAGTGAACTAGCGGGGGGCACAGATACGCAGTATTTT. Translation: CAISELAGGTDTQYF.

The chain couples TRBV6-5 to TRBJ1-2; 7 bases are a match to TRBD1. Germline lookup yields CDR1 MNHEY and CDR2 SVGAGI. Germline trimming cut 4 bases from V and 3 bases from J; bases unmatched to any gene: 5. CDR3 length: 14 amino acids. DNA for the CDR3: TGTGCCAGCAGTTTCCCGGGACAGTACTATGGCTACACCTTC. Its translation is CASSFPGQYYGYTF.

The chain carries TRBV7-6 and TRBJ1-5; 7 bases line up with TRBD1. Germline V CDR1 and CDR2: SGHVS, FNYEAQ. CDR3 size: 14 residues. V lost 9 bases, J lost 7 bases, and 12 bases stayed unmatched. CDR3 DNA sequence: TGTGCCAGAAGAGACAGGGAGCGAGAACAGCCCCAGCATTTT. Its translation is CARRDREREQPQHF.

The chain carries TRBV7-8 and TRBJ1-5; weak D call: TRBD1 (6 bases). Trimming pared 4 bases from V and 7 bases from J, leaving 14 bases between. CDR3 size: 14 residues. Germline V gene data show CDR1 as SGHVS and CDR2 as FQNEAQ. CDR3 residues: CASSSATGSQPQHF. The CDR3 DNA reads TGTGCCAGCAGCTCAGCAACAGGGAGCCAGCCCCAGCATTTT. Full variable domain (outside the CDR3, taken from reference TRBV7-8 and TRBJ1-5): GAGVSQSPRYKVAKRGQDVALRCDPISGHVSLFWYQQALGQGPEFLTYFQNEAQLDKSGLPSDRFFAERPEGSVSTLKIQRTQQEDSAVYLCASSSATGSQPQHFGDGTRLSIL.

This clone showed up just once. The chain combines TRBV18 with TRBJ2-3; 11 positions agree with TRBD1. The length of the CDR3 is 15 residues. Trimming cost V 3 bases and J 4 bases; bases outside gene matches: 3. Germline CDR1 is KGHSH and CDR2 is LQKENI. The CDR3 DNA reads TGTGCCAGCTCACCCATGGGACAGGGGGCAGATACGCAGTATTTT. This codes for CASSPMGQGADTQYF. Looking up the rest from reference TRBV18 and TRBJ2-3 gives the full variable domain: NAGVMQNPRHLVRRRGQEARLRCSPMKGHSHVYWYRQLPEEGLKFMVYLQKENIIDESGMPKERFSAEFPKEGPSILRIQQVVRGDSAAYFCASSPMGQGADTQYFGPGTRLTVL.

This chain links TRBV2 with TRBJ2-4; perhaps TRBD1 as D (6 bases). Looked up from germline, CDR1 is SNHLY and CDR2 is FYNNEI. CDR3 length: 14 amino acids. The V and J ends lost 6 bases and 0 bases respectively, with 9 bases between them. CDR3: CASRDRLAKNIQYF. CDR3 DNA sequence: TGTGCCAGCAGGGACAGATTAGCCAAAAACATTCAGTACTTC.

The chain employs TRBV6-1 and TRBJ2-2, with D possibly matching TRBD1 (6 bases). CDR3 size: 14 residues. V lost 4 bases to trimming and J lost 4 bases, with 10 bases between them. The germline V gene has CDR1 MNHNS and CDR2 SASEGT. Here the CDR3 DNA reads TGTGCCAGCAGTGGGACAGAACCCACCGGGGAGCTGTTTTTT. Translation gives CASSGTEPTGELFF.

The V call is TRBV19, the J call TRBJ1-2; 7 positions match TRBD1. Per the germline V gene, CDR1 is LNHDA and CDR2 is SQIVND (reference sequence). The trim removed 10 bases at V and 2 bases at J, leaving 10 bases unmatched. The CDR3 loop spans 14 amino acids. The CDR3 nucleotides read TGTGCCACTGCCCAGGCAGGGGGGAACTATGGCTACACCTTC. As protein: CATAQAGGNYGYTF.

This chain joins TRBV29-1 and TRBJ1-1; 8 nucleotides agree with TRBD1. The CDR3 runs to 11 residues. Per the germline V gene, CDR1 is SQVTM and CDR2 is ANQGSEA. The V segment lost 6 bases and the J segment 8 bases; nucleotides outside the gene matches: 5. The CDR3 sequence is CSVEDRVEAFF. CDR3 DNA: TGCAGCGTCGAGGACAGGGTGGAAGCTTTCTTT.

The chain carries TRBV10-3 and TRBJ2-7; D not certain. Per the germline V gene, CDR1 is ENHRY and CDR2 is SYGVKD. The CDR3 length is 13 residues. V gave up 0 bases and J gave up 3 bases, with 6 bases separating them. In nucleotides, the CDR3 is TGTGCCATCAGTGAGTCGAACATCTACGAGCAGTACTTC. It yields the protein CAISESNIYEQYF.

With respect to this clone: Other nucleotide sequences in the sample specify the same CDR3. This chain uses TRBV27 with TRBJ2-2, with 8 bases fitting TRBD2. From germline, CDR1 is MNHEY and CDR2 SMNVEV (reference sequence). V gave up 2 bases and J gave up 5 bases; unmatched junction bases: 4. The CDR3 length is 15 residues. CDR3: CASSLGLAGTGELFF. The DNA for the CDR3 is TGTGCCAGCAGTTTAGGGCTAGCGGGTACCGGGGAGCTGTTTTTT.

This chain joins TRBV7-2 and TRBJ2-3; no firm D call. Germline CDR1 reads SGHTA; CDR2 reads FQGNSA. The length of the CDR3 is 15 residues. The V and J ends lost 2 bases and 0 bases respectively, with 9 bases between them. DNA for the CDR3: TGTGCCAGCAGCTTACTCGGCACTAGCACAGATACGCAGTATTTT. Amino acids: CASSLLGTSTDTQYF.

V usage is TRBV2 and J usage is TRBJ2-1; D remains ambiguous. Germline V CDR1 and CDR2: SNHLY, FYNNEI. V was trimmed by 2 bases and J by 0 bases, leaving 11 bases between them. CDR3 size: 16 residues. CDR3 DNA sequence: TGTGCCAGCAGTGAATCCCCTCTCACCTCCTACAATGAGCAGTTCTTC. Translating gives CASSESPLTSYNEQFF.

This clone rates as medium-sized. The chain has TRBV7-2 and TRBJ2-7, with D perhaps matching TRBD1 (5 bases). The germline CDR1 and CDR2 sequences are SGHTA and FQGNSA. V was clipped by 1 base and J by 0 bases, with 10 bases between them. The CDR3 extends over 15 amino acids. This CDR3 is CASSLVQVLSYEQYF. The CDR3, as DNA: TGTGCCAGCAGCTTAGTACAGGTCCTCTCCTACGAGCAGTACTTC.

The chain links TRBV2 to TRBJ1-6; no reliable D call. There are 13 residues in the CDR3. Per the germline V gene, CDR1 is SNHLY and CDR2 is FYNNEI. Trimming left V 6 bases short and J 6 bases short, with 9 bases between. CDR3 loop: CASRVVINSPLHF. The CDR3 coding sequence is TGTGCCAGCAGGGTAGTTATTAATTCACCCCTCCACTTT.

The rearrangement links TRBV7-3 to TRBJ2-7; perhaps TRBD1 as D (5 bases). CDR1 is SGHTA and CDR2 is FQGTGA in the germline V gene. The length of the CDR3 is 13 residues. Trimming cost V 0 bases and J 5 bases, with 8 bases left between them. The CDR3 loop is CASSLTEGDEQYF. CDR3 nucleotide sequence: TGTGCCAGCAGCTTAACGGAAGGGGACGAGCAGTACTTC.

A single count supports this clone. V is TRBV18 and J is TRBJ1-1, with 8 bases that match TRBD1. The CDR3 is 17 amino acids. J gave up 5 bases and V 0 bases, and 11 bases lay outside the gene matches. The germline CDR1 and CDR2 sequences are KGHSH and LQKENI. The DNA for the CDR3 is TGTGCCAGCTCACCACCCTCTCAGGGGGCTTGGGGGACTGAAGCTTTCTTT. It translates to CASSPPSQGAWGTEAFF.

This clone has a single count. In nucleotides, the CDR3 is TGCGCCAGCAGTGCCGGGCCAGATACGCAGTATTTT. Its translation: CASSAGPDTQYF. This chain uses TRBV5-1 with TRBJ2-3; D gene ambiguous. The ends were cut back, 5 bases at V and 4 bases at J, with 8 bases in the middle. The CDR3 has 12 residues. Germline CDR1 reads SGHRS; CDR2 reads YFSETQ.